These T cell receptor beta chains were read from a single sample in a study of cytomegalovirus exposure and HLA in healthy donors. Using immunoSEQ multiplex PCR, the repertoire was profiled, and TCRdb retains in-frame clones only, with some absent. The table includes approximately 190,000 clones, over 60% detected once. Sequenced: PBMCs. The receptors were gathered from a woman aged 25-40 years in good health and CMV-seropositive. Each CDR3 is given with its conserved first and last residue. Each record gives: J gene, D gene, V gene, CDR3 protein. The D gene is left open where the match is weak.

j_gene: TRBJ1-1
d_gene: -
v_gene: TRBV27
CDR3aa: CASRSTGSEAFF

j_gene: TRBJ2-7
d_gene: -
v_gene: TRBV4-2
CDR3aa: CASSPAGPQGEQYF

j_gene: TRBJ2-1
d_gene: TRBD2
v_gene: TRBV5-1
CDR3aa: CASSSGLANEQFF

j_gene: TRBJ1-2
d_gene: -
v_gene: TRBV12-5
CDR3aa: CASGLGGGSYGYTF

j_gene: TRBJ2-7
d_gene: TRBD1
v_gene: TRBV28
CDR3aa: CASIRSGGPHYEQYF

j_gene: TRBJ1-1
d_gene: -
v_gene: TRBV11-2
CDR3aa: CASSLMGAGTEAFF

j_gene: TRBJ1-1
d_gene: TRBD1
v_gene: TRBV25-1
CDR3aa: CASKDRGNTEAFF

j_gene: TRBJ1-1
d_gene: -
v_gene: TRBV28
CDR3aa: CASRRPGQSIMNTEAFF

j_gene: TRBJ1-1
d_gene: TRBD1
v_gene: TRBV7-9
CDR3aa: CASSIGQGGTEAFF

j_gene: TRBJ1-2
d_gene: TRBD1
v_gene: TRBV27
CDR3aa: CASRGGTGVGYTF

j_gene: TRBJ1-5
d_gene: -
v_gene: TRBV2
CDR3aa: CASSPRARGQHF

j_gene: TRBJ2-1
d_gene: TRBD2
v_gene: TRBV4-1
CDR3aa: CASSQGTSGPYNEQFF

j_gene: TRBJ2-5
d_gene: TRBD1
v_gene: TRBV28
CDR3aa: CASSFSPPSQGGWETQYF

j_gene: TRBJ1-3
d_gene: TRBD1
v_gene: TRBV7-2
CDR3aa: CASSFPAGGSGNTIYF

j_gene: TRBJ2-7
d_gene: -
v_gene: TRBV6-4
CDR3aa: CASSDSRERQYF

j_gene: TRBJ1-5
d_gene: TRBD1
v_gene: TRBV27
CDR3aa: CASISPRGLHQPQHF

j_gene: TRBJ1-1
d_gene: -
v_gene: TRBV7-3
CDR3aa: CASLGQMNTEAFF

j_gene: TRBJ1-1
d_gene: -
v_gene: TRBV7-6
CDR3aa: CASSLIPMESRTEAFF

j_gene: TRBJ2-7
d_gene: TRBD2
v_gene: TRBV5-4
CDR3aa: CASRLAGDSYEQYF

j_gene: TRBJ2-6
d_gene: TRBD1
v_gene: TRBV28
CDR3aa: CASRSRGQGFSGANVLTF

j_gene: TRBJ1-2
d_gene: TRBD1
v_gene: TRBV5-1
CDR3aa: CASRDPQGRYGYTF

j_gene: TRBJ2-7
d_gene: TRBD1
v_gene: TRBV11-3
CDR3aa: CASSLFRGWHEQYF

j_gene: TRBJ2-3
d_gene: TRBD1
v_gene: TRBV5-1
CDR3aa: CASSLVRTGGDTDTQYF

j_gene: TRBJ2-7
d_gene: TRBD2
v_gene: TRBV4-3
CDR3aa: CASSQEASGVMAQYF

j_gene: TRBJ2-1
d_gene: TRBD1
v_gene: TRBV5-4
CDR3aa: CASRPGTGTLPSYNEQFF

j_gene: TRBJ1-2
d_gene: TRBD1
v_gene: TRBV30
CDR3aa: CAWKTGGVYGYTF

j_gene: TRBJ1-2
d_gene: -
v_gene: TRBV28
CDR3aa: CASRDSETYYGYTF

j_gene: TRBJ2-1
d_gene: -
v_gene: TRBV19
CDR3aa: CASGAVAGYNEQFF

j_gene: TRBJ2-7
d_gene: -
v_gene: TRBV5-1
CDR3aa: CASSLDRGRKQYF

j_gene: TRBJ1-5
d_gene: -
v_gene: TRBV11-2
CDR3aa: CASSSDTYNQPQHF

j_gene: TRBJ2-3
d_gene: -
v_gene: TRBV21-1
CDR3aa: CASSDLGTGGRHDTDTQYF

j_gene: TRBJ1-5
d_gene: TRBD1
v_gene: TRBV7-8
CDR3aa: CASSGRQGYNQPQHF

j_gene: TRBJ1-1
d_gene: -
v_gene: TRBV4-3
CDR3aa: CASSQVPGPGVAFF

j_gene: TRBJ1-5
d_gene: -
v_gene: TRBV5-6
CDR3aa: CASSQRDGATKISNQPQHF

j_gene: TRBJ2-7
d_gene: -
v_gene: TRBV9
CDR3aa: CASSVTPGLPYEQYF

j_gene: TRBJ2-7
d_gene: TRBD1
v_gene: TRBV6-5
CDR3aa: CASRRQGLGSEQYF

j_gene: TRBJ1-2
d_gene: -
v_gene: TRBV4-1
CDR3aa: CASSHDLRGDYGYTF

j_gene: TRBJ2-5
d_gene: -
v_gene: TRBV4-2
CDR3aa: CASSQAGSGGTQYF

j_gene: TRBJ2-7
d_gene: TRBD2
v_gene: TRBV23-1
CDR3aa: CASSPRDSGGSYEQYF

j_gene: TRBJ1-5
d_gene: -
v_gene: TRBV7-2
CDR3aa: CASSLWGNSNQPQHF

j_gene: TRBJ2-1
d_gene: TRBD2
v_gene: TRBV28
CDR3aa: CASSLGLGYYNEQFF

j_gene: TRBJ1-2
d_gene: -
v_gene: TRBV4-1
CDR3aa: CASSQEGFGGGYTF

j_gene: TRBJ2-2
d_gene: TRBD1
v_gene: TRBV11-3
CDR3aa: CASSLWTGGAMGELFF

j_gene: TRBJ1-1
d_gene: -
v_gene: TRBV2
CDR3aa: CASSEGQLTEAFF

j_gene: TRBJ2-5
d_gene: TRBD1
v_gene: TRBV5-1
CDR3aa: CASSLGGTGEETQYF

j_gene: TRBJ1-2
d_gene: -
v_gene: TRBV7-2
CDR3aa: CASSLHKQGTMNGYTF

j_gene: TRBJ1-6
d_gene: -
v_gene: TRBV10-3
CDR3aa: CAISESGGYNSPLHF

j_gene: TRBJ1-4
d_gene: TRBD1
v_gene: TRBV11-2
CDR3aa: CASSATGAGKLFF

j_gene: TRBJ2-5
d_gene: -
v_gene: TRBV5-1
CDR3aa: CASSPGTPQETQYF

j_gene: TRBJ2-7
d_gene: TRBD2
v_gene: TRBV27
CDR3aa: CASSSMGGESYEQYF

j_gene: TRBJ1-2
d_gene: -
v_gene: TRBV5-4
CDR3aa: CASSWVGTNYGYTF

j_gene: TRBJ2-5
d_gene: -
v_gene: TRBV29-1
CDR3aa: CSVGEEGPLRGQETQYF

j_gene: TRBJ2-7
d_gene: TRBD1
v_gene: TRBV28
CDR3aa: CASSFPGQGKQYF

j_gene: TRBJ2-7
d_gene: -
v_gene: TRBV5-5
CDR3aa: CASSQGTSYEQYF